Listed here is a single TCR beta chain. A much larger clone sits a single nucleotide away, making a read error possible. The data belong to a study of molecular identifiers for immune sequencing clone quantification. V shed 4 bases, J shed 7 bases, and the junction held 11 bases outside the gene matches. The V gene's germline CDR1 is MGHRA and CDR2 YSYEKL. This CDR3 contains 15 residues. A single record per CDR3 protein comes from TCRdb applying MiXCR to the PCR reads. The profile covers fewer than 350,000 distinct CDR3 sequences, with 24% appearing a single time and 0.65% to 0.75% taken by the ten largest.

The source material was naive CD8+ T cells from blood, with Jurkat cell RNA spiked in. Described subset: FACS-sorted CD8+CD4-CCR7+CD45RA+ naive T cells. This chain links TRBV4-1 with TRBJ2-7; 9 nucleotides line up with TRBD1. This clonotype was obtained from a human donor in good health. Some libraries in this study had Jurkat cell RNA spiked in. The CDR3 region is CASSLQDRGSEEQYF. CDR3 bases: TGCGCCAGCAGCCTCCAGGACAGGGGTTCGGAAGAGCAGTACTTC.